One T cell receptor beta chain is described in this entry. Its antigen is not identified. The sample is drawn from a study of T cell responses to AZD1222 COVID-19 vaccine. The study, taken as a whole, reports: White British ancestry dominated among donors, who included more females, and clonal diversity was possibly underestimated. Sampling captured repertoires only after the peak T cell response. Along spike, vaccine-associated CD4 TCRs were found throughout, with dominance at 160-218 and 743-854.

Germline V lookup: CDR1 SGHKS, CDR2 YYEKEE (reference sequence). CDR3 length equals 15 residues. V lost 0 bases and J lost 5, with 14 bases in between. The repertoire was sequenced with immunoSEQ multiplex PCR; TCRdb's copy has only in-frame clones and lacks some. The sample records 90,000 to 150,000 clones, 92% being singletons. This chain uses TRBV5-5 with TRBJ2-5; D is perhaps TRBD1 or TRBD2 (5 bases each). The material was peripheral blood, obtained 28 days after the second AZD1222 dose. This TCR came from an adult who received the AZD1222 COVID-19 vaccine. The CDR3 nucleotides are TGTGCCAGCAGCTTGGCACCGGGGCGCAGGGAGACCCAGTACTTC. Translated: CASSLAPGRRETQYF. Based on the CDR3 plus reference TRBV5-5 and TRBJ2-5, the full variable domain is DAGVTQSPTHLIKTRGQQVTLRCSPISGHKSVSWYQQVLGQGPQFIFQYYEKEERGRGNFPDRFSARQFPNYSSELNVNALLLGDSALYLCASSLAPGRRETQYFGPGTRLLVL.